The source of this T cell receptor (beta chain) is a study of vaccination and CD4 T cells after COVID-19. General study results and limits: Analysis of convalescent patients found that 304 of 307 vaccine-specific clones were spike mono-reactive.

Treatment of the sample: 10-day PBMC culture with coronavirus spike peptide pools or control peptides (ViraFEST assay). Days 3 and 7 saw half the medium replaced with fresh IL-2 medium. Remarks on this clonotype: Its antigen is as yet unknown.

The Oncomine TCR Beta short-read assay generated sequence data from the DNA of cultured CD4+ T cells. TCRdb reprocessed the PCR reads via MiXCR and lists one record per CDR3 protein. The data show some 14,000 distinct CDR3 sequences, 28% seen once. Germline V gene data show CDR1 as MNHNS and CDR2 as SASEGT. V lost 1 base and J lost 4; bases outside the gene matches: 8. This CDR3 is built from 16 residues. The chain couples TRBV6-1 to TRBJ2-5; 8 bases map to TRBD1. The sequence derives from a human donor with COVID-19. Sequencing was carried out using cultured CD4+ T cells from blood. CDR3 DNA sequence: TGTGCCAGCAGTGAAGGGACAGGGAAATCCCCAGAGACCCAGTACTTC. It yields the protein CASSEGTGKSPETQYF.